This paragraph covers one T cell receptor beta chain sequence. Reverse transcription of 0.5 to 1 ug RNA was performed with random hexamers. MiXCR, run by TCRdb on the immunoSEQ multiplex PCR reads, gives a single entry per CDR3 protein. The table has approximately 160,000 distinct CDR3 sequences, less than 95% seen once. The entry originates in a study of CD8 T cells in Susac syndrome. Between the trimmed V and J ends, which lost 2 bases and 7 bases, there was a span of 20 bases. In germline, CDR1 is LNHNV, CDR2 YYDKDF (reference sequence). This CDR3 comprises 16 residues. Multiple sclerosis controls were treatment-naive patients with stable or active relapsing-remitting disease.

The chain combines TRBV15 with TRBJ1-2; the D gene is possibly TRBD1 (6 bases). The receptor comes from a human donor with multiple sclerosis. Source material: CD4+ T cells from PBMCs. CDR3: CATSRYDGTRVRGYTF. The CDR3 DNA is TGTGCCACCAGCAGATACGACGGGACAAGAGTACGTGGCTACACCTTC.